This T cell receptor beta chain was sequenced for a study of spatial heterogeneity in lung cancer. CDR3 length equals 9 residues. The V end lost 11 bases, the J end lost 12 bases, and 11 bases lay between the germline ends. Per the germline V gene, CDR1 is MNHGY and CDR2 is SAAAGT. This clonotype was observed many times. Via MiXCR, TCRdb re-called the 5' RACE reads, giving one row per CDR3 protein. The sample yields some 120,000 distinct CDR3 sequences, 9% to 15% seen once. The time point denotes: blood at routine non-recurrence follow-up after resection. The input material, whole RNA from tumor, nontumor lung or frozen PBMC, was sequenced unsorted.

This TCR was recovered from a male donor with early-stage non-small cell lung cancer. The source was PBMCs, collected at follow-up. The rearrangement links TRBV6-8 to TRBJ2-1; D tentatively fits TRBD1 or TRBD2 (5 bases each). This CDR3 reads CAGAAGQFF. CDR3 DNA: TGTGCCGGGGCGGCGGGGCAGTTCTTC.